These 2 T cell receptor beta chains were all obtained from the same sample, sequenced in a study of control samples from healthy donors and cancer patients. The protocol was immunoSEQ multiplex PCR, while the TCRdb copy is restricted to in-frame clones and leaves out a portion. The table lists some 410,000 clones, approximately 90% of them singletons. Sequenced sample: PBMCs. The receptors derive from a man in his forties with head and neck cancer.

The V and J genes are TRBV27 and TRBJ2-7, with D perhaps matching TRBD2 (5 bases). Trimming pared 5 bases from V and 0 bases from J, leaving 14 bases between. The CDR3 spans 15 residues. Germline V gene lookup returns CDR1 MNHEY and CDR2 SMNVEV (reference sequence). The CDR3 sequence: CASSKRAVSSYEQYF. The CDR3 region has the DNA TGTGCCAGCAGTAAGAGGGCAGTGAGCTCCTACGAGCAGTACTTC.

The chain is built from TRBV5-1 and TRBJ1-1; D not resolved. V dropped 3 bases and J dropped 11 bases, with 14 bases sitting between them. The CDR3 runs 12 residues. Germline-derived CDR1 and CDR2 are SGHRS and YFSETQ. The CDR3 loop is CASSSETYAAFF. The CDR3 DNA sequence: TGCGCCAGCAGCTCTGAGACTTACGCGGCTTTCTTT.